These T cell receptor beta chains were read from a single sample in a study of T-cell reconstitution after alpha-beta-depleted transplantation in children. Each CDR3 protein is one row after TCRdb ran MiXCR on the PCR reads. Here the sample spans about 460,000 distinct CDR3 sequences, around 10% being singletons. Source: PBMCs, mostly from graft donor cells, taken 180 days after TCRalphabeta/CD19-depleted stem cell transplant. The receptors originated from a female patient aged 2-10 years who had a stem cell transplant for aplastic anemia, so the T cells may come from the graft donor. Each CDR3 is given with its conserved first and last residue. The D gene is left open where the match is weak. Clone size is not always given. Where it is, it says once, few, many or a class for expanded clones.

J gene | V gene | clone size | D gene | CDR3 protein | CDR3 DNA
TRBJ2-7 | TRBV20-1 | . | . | CSARLSSSYEQYF | TGCAGTGCTAGATTGTCTTCCTCCTACGAGCAGTACTTC
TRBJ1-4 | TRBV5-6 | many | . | CASSLGIANEKLFF | TGTGCCAGCAGCTTGGGTATCGCTAATGAAAAACTGTTTTTT
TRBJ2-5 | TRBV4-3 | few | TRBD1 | CASSQVKRLSGGKETQYF | TGCGCCAGCAGCCAAGTGAAAAGGTTGTCAGGGGGCAAAGAGACCCAGTACTTC
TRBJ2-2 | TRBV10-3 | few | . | CAISQSAEGVTGELFF | TGTGCCATCAGCCAGTCTGCGGAGGGGGTTACCGGGGAGCTGTTTTTT
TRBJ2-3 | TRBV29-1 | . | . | CSVVVGSTDTQYF | TGCAGCGTTGTAGTCGGAAGCACAGATACGCAGTATTTT
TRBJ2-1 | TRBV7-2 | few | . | CAGQGPTSYNEQFF | TGTGCCGGCCAGGGGCCGACCTCCTACAATGAGCAGTTCTTC
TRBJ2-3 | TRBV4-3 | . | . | CASSQDQRFGPDTQYF | TGCGCCAGCAGCCAAGATCAACGGTTTGGGCCAGATACGCAGTATTTT
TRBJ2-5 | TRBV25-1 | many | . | CASSELGGGLQETQYF | TGTGCCAGCAGTGAATTGGGGGGGGGGCTCCAAGAGACCCAGTACTTC
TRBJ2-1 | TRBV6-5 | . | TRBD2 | CASSYGAGEVNEQFF | TGTGCCAGCAGTTACGGAGCGGGAGAGGTTAATGAGCAGTTCTTC
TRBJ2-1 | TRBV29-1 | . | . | CSGQTRYNEQFF | TGCAGCGGCCAGACACGGTACAATGAGCAGTTCTTC
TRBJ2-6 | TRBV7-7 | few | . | CASSRDSGANVLTF | TGTGCCAGCAGCAGAGACTCTGGGGCCAACGTCCTGACTTTC
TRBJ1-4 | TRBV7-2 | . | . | CASSLISRVSEKLFF | TGTGCCAGCAGCCTCATATCCAGGGTTTCAGAAAAACTGTTTTTT
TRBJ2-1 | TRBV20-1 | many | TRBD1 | CSAMGQGPNEQFF | TGCAGTGCTATGGGACAGGGGCCCAATGAGCAGTTCTTC
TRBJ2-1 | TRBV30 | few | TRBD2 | CAWRAGRADEQFF | TGTGCCTGGAGAGCCGGGAGGGCCGATGAGCAGTTCTTC
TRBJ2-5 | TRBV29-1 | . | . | CSVAGAGETQYF | TGCAGCGTTGCGGGGGCTGGTGAGACCCAGTACTTC
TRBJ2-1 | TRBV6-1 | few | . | CASTSNPDGYNEQFF | TGTGCCAGCACCTCGAATCCGGATGGGTACAATGAGCAGTTCTTC
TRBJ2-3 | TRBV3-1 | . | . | CASSHRAAGTQYF | TGTGCCAGCAGCCATCGAGCGGCTGGCACGCAGTATTTT
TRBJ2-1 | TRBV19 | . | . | CASSIILVEVYNEQFF | TGTGCCAGTAGTATTATCCTAGTCGAAGTCTACAATGAGCAGTTCTTC
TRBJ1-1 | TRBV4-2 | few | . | CASSQGPGMYTEAFF | TGTGCCAGCAGCCAGGGTCCTGGGATGTACACTGAAGCTTTCTTT
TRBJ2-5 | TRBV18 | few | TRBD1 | CASSPGQGWQETQYF | TGTGCCAGCTCACCGGGACAGGGGTGGCAAGAGACCCAGTACTTC
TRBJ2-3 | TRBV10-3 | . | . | CAIGRTDTQYF | TGTGCCATCGGCCGCACAGATACGCAGTATTTT
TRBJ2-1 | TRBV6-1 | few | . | CASIRPGGNEQFF | TGTGCCAGCATCAGACCTGGGGGCAATGAGCAGTTCTTC
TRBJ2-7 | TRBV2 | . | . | CASSGQIGYEQYF | TGTGCCAGCAGTGGGCAAATCGGCTACGAGCAGTACTTC
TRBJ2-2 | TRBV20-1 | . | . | CSASSGELFF | TGCAGTGCTAGCAGCGGGGAGCTGTTTTTT
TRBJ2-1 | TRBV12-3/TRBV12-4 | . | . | CASSFLTSSVHEQFF | TGTGCCAGCAGTTTCTTAACTAGCTCAGTCCATGAGCAGTTCTTC
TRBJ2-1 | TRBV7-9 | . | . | CASSLVQGPLYNEQFF | TGTGCCAGCAGCTTAGTGCAGGGGCCCTTATACAATGAGCAGTTCTTC
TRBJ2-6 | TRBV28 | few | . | CASTVGGRILSGANVLTF | TGTGCCAGCACCGTAGGGGGACGGATCCTTTCTGGGGCCAACGTCCTGACTTTC
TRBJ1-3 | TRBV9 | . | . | CASSSRGGTGNTIYF | TGTGCCAGCAGCTCCAGGGGAGGGACTGGAAACACCATATATTTT
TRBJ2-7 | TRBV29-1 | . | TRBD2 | CSVEVGGSSHEQYF | TGCAGCGTTGAAGTCGGCGGGAGTTCCCACGAGCAGTACTTC
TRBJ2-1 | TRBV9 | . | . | CASSSTLYNEQFF | TGTGCCAGCAGCTCGACACTTTACAATGAGCAGTTCTTC
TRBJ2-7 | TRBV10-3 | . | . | CAISESWDFPYYEQYF | TGTGCCATCAGTGAGTCATGGGACTTCCCTTACTACGAGCAGTACTTC
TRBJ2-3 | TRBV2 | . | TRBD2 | CASRGLAGFTDTQYF | TGTGCCAGCAGGGGACTAGCGGGTTTCACAGATACGCAGTATTTT
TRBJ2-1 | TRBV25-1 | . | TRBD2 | CASSDLGTNNEQFF | TGTGCCAGCAGTGACCTCGGGACTAACAATGAGCAGTTCTTC
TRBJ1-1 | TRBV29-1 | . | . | CSVGLNMNTEAFF | TGCAGCGTTGGATTGAACATGAACACTGAAGCTTTCTTT
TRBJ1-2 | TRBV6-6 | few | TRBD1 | CASSTAGGYGYTF | TGTGCCAGCAGCACAGCAGGGGGCTATGGCTACACCTTC
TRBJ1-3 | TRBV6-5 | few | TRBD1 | CASNYFPGQGGNTIYF | TGTGCCAGCAACTACTTCCCCGGACAGGGTGGAAACACCATATATTTT
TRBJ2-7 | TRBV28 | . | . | CASSLSRIRPRPSEQYF | TGTGCCAGCAGTTTATCTCGCATCCGCCCTAGGCCCAGCGAGCAGTACTTC